This entry concerns a single T cell receptor beta chain. This clonotype was seen repeatedly, ten times or more. Its antigen specificity is not known. No qualities accompany the bases; no much larger clone lies one base away. This record comes from a study of T cell repertoires in cytomegalovirus infection (dated by TCRdb to about 2019). The study in broad terms: The HLA type of each donor mattered for the analysis, because public TCR beta signatures pointed to carriage of CMV infection along with the matching HLA type. Broader findings and caveats from the paper: In both this cohort and an independent cohort of several hundred donors, the cumulative frequency of public TCR beta family members distinguished carriers of CMV infection plus the relevant HLA type. The ex vivo response was dominated by HLA-C-restricted CMV-specific TCR beta clonotypes, and the single most frequent clonotype in two of eight donors was supplied by these HLA-C-restricted clonotypes.

The listed sequencing device is Illumina HiSeq 1500. The raw public data were reprocessed by TCRdb itself: fastp quality trimming at Q25, MiXCR clonotype calling, in-frame beta chains only. A single entry per CDR3 protein holds the most common genes and DNA from its merged rows. The sample contains 600,000 to 800,000 distinct CDR3 sequences, 24% of them found a single time. The ten largest clones capture 8% of the sample. There are 15 amino acids in the CDR3, from cysteine to phenylalanine inclusive. The entry retains the CDR3 DNA only, 45 bases that are in frame from base 1. Reading the germline V gene (reference sequence) gives CDR1 LNHDA and CDR2 SQIVND. V is cut back by 7 bases and J by 4 bases, with 12 bases in the junction unmatched.

The clonotype originates from a human donor in good health (CMV status not recorded). Some clones in this sample may be carry-over from other donors' samples. The sequence joins TRBV19 to TRBJ2-7; 8 central bases correspond to TRBD1. The specimen sequenced was CD8+ T cells from PBMCs. The DNA sequence is as follows: TGTGCCAGTACCCCCGGACAGGGTCCTCGGTACGAGCAGTACTTC. It encodes CASTPGQGPRYEQYF. The CDR3, completed at both ends by the reference TRBV19 and TRBJ2-7 genes, gives the full variable domain DGGITQSPKYLFRKEGQNVTLSCEQNLNHDAMYWYRQDPGQGLRLIYYSQIVNDFQKGDIAEGYSVSREKKESFPLTVTSAQKNPTAFYLCASTPGQGPRYEQYFGPGTRLTVT.